The entry that follows covers one T cell receptor (beta chain) sequence. This entry belongs to a study of cytotoxic CD8 clonotypes in ibrutinib-treated CLL. Profiling relied on immunoSEQ multiplex PCR, and the TCRdb table lists in-frame clones only, not all of them. The sample shows around 30,000 clones, around 52% of them seen only once. This TCR came from a human donor with chronic lymphocytic leukemia. The sample was PBMCs, taken before ibrutinib treatment.

The CDR3 spells CASSDGRGGLETQYF. The CDR3 region has the DNA TGCGCCAGCAGTGATGGCAGGGGAGGGCTGGAGACCCAGTACTTC. The chain couples TRBV10-1 to TRBJ2-5, with D perhaps matching TRBD2 (7 bases). Trimming took 3 bases from V and 5 from J, leaving 16 bases between them. The CDR3 runs to 15 residues. CDR1 and CDR2 from the germline V gene are WNHNN and SYGVQD (reference sequence).